Shown below are 18 T cell receptor beta chains from a single sample sequenced in a study of cytomegalovirus exposure and HLA in healthy donors. The PCR was carried out with 60 Vbeta primers and 13 Jbeta primers. The table came from immunoSEQ multiplex PCR; TCRdb's copy has only in-frame clones and leaves some out. Of 120,000 or so clones listed, roughly 10% are singletons. The sequencing input was PBMCs. The source of these receptors is a woman aged 18-29 years in good health and CMV-seropositive.

About this clone itself: This CDR3 fails to terminate in the conserved phenylalanine or tryptophan, so it likely reflects a read error. This chain connects TRBV4-1 to TRBJ1-3; a weak D match, TRBD1 (5 bases). Germline lookup yields CDR1 MGHRA and CDR2 YSYEKL. The germline V and J ends were trimmed by 0 bases and 2 bases, with 8 bases remaining between them. CDR3 length equals 15 residues. The CDR3, as DNA: TGCGCCAGCAGCCAAGACAGGGCGACTGGAAACACCATATATGTT. Encoded protein: CASSQDRATGNTIYV.

The chain combines TRBV4-1 with TRBJ2-1; D is undetermined. This CDR3 is built from 15 residues. Between the trimmed V and J ends, which lost 0 bases and 8 bases, there was a span of 14 bases. The germline gives CDR1 MGHRA, CDR2 YSYEKL. CDR3 in amino acids: CASSQDWAIRDEQFF. In DNA form, the CDR3 reads TGCGCCAGCAGCCAAGATTGGGCGATACGAGATGAGCAGTTCTTC.

V is TRBV28 and J is TRBJ1-5; 10 bases are a match to TRBD1. The CDR3 length is 15 residues. The germline CDR1 and CDR2 sequences are MDHEN and SYDVKM. Trimming cost V 7 bases and J 2 bases; bases outside gene matches: 5. This CDR3 is CASTRQGAGNQPQHF. DNA for the CDR3: TGTGCCAGCACGAGACAGGGGGCTGGCAATCAGCCCCAGCATTTT. The entire variable domain, with the rest obtained from reference TRBV28 and TRBJ1-5, is as follows: DVKVTQSSRYLVKRTGEKVFLECVQDMDHENMFWYRQDPGLGLRLIYFSYDVKMKEKGDIPEGYSVSREKKERFSLILESASTNQTSMYLCASTRQGAGNQPQHFGDGTRLSIL.

This chain links TRBV15 with TRBJ1-2, with 8 nucleotides matching TRBD1. Germline V CDR1 and CDR2: LNHNV, YYDKDF (reference sequence). J gave up 7 bases and V 4 bases, and 11 bases lay outside the gene matches. CDR3 length: 15 residues. The CDR3 spells CATSTRQGHLGGYTF. CDR3 nucleotides: TGTGCCACCAGCACAAGACAGGGGCATCTTGGTGGCTACACCTTC.

The table lists this clone with a few counts. The V gene is TRBV30, the J gene TRBJ2-1; D is perhaps TRBD1 (6 bases). CDR1 is GTSNPN and CDR2 is SVGIG in the germline V gene (reference sequence). V lost 3 bases, J lost 2 bases, and 8 bases lay in between. This CDR3 region has 13 residues. The CDR3 region is CAWSRDTYNEQFF. CDR3 bases: TGTGCCTGGAGCAGGGACACCTACAATGAGCAGTTCTTC.

This rearrangement joins TRBV11-3 to TRBJ2-3, with 7 bases that match TRBD1. Losses at the gene ends were 7 bases for V and 4 bases for J; bases not matched to a gene: 11. Germline values: CDR1 SGHNT, CDR2 YENEEA. The CDR3 totals 15 residues. CDR3 coding DNA: TGTGCCAGCACCGTAGGGACAGCCGGATCAGATACGCAGTATTTT. Translation gives CASTVGTAGSDTQYF.

This chain links TRBV7-9 with TRBJ2-1; tentatively, D is TRBD2 (6 bases). The germline V gene has CDR1 SEHNR and CDR2 FQNEAQ (reference sequence). Trimming took off 5 bases at V and 4 bases at J, with 9 bases between the two ends. CDR3 length equals 13 residues. The CDR3 DNA reads as TGTGCCAGCAGCGCGGGACTTTACAATGAGCAGTTCTTC. This codes for CASSAGLYNEQFF.

This sequence joins TRBV19 and TRBJ1-1, with 7 positions matching TRBD1. Losses at the gene ends were 4 bases for V and 4 bases for J; bases not matched to a gene: 6. The CDR3 has 14 residues. Germline V CDR1 and CDR2: LNHDA, SQIVND (reference sequence). The DNA for the CDR3 is TGTGCCAGTAGTACGACAGGGTTGGGCACTGAAGCTTTCTTT. Translation: CASSTTGLGTEAFF.

V gene TRBV5-6 combines with J gene TRBJ1-2; D gene uncertain. V lost 0 bases and J 12 bases, leaving 9 bases between the germline ends. CDR1 and CDR2 (germline): SGHDT, YYEEEE. This CDR3 region has 11 residues. CDR3: CASSLGATNTF. The DNA for the CDR3 is TGTGCCAGCAGCTTGGGGGCGACAAACACCTTC. The entire variable domain, with the rest obtained from reference TRBV5-6 and TRBJ1-2, is as follows: DAGVTQSPTHLIKTRGQQVTLRCSPKSGHDTVSWYQQALGQGPQFIFQYYEEEERQRGNFPDRFSGHQFPNYSSELNVNALLLGDSALYLCASSLGATNTFGSGTRLTVV.

The chain carries TRBV19 and TRBJ1-1, with a weak D call TRBD1 (6 bases). This CDR3 has 14 residues. CDR1 is LNHDA and CDR2 is SQIVND in the germline V gene (reference sequence). V was trimmed by 7 bases and J by 6 bases, leaving 18 bases between them. CDR3 nucleotide sequence: TGTGCCAGTATAGATACCGGGGGGGGCCCTGAAGCTTTCTTT. This codes for CASIDTGGGPEAFF.

This clone was counted between two and nine times. V gene TRBV6-1 combines with J gene TRBJ2-5; D is unresolved. This CDR3 comprises 13 residues. The V gene's germline CDR1 is MNHNS and CDR2 SASEGT. V dropped 8 bases and J dropped 6 bases, with 16 bases sitting between them. The CDR3 coding sequence is TGTGCCAGCGCCAGAGACTGGGTAAAGACCCAGTACTTC. This codes for CASARDWVKTQYF.

This clone came up a few times. V gene TRBV4-1 combines with J gene TRBJ2-2; TRBD1 might be the D (5 bases). Germline V gene lookup returns CDR1 MGHRA and CDR2 YSYEKL. This CDR3 spans 13 amino acids. Between the trimmed V and J ends, which lost 3 bases and 6 bases, there was a span of 8 bases. The CDR3, as DNA: TGCGCCAGCAGCCATCCAGGGTCCGGGGAGCTGTTTTTT. Its protein product is CASSHPGSGELFF.

The CDR3, as DNA: TGCGCCAGCAGCCAGAGACAGGGGGATGGACAGCCCCAGCATTTT. Its translation is CASSQRQGDGQPQHF. The rearrangement links TRBV4-1 to TRBJ1-5; 9 positions agree with TRBD1. CDR3 length: 15 residues. Per the germline V gene, CDR1 is MGHRA and CDR2 is YSYEKL. V trimming: 3 bases; J trimming: 7 bases; junction bases outside the gene matches: 7.

In its sample, this clone was seen a few times. This rearrangement joins TRBV5-6 to TRBJ2-1; 13 bases fit TRBD2. V lost 4 bases to trimming and J lost 6 bases; unmatched junction nucleotides: 4. CDR1 and CDR2 (germline): SGHDT, YYEEEE. The CDR3 loop spans 15 amino acids. The CDR3 here is CASSIGLAGVNEQFF. The CDR3 region has the DNA TGTGCCAGCAGCATAGGACTAGCGGGAGTCAATGAGCAGTTCTTC.

The chain uses TRBV7-6 and TRBJ1-1; D is ambiguous. V lost 1 base and J 0 bases, leaving 6 bases between the germline ends. The V gene's germline CDR1 is SGHVS and CDR2 FNYEAQ. The CDR3 is 14 residues long. Here the CDR3 reads CASSLERVNTEAFF. CDR3 coding DNA: TGTGCCAGCAGCTTAGAACGGGTGAACACTGAAGCTTTCTTT.

The gene calls are TRBV5-4 and TRBJ2-5; 7 bases are a match to TRBD2. The CDR3 covers 16 residues. The germline gives CDR1 SGHNT, CDR2 YYREEE (reference sequence). V dropped 0 bases and J dropped 3; count of bases not matched to a gene: 8. CDR3 nucleotide sequence: TGTGCCAGCAGCTTGGCCATGGCGGCGGGGGAAGAGACCCAGTACTTC. Its translation is CASSLAMAAGEETQYF.

This clone was seen a few times. The genes are TRBV30 and TRBJ2-7; the match to TRBD1 covers 7 bases. The J segment lost 3 bases and the V segment lost 3 bases, leaving 2 bases of the junction unmatched. From germline, CDR1 is GTSNPN and CDR2 SVGIG (reference sequence). The CDR3 runs 12 residues. CDR3 in DNA: TGTGCCTGGAGCTGGGACAGCTACGAGCAGTACTTC. Amino acid sequence: CAWSWDSYEQYF.

This chain links TRBV18 with TRBJ1-2; a weak D match, TRBD1 (6 bases). The CDR3 totals 16 residues. The V and J ends lost 3 bases and 8 bases respectively, with 22 bases between them. Germline-derived CDR1 and CDR2 are KGHSH and LQKENI. The CDR3 nucleotides are TGTGCCAGCTCACCGAGTAATCAGGGGCCGGGAGGAGGCTACACCTTC. Its protein product is CASSPSNQGPGGGYTF.